This TCR beta chain was found in a study of T cells in Graves' hyperthyroidism and ophthalmopathy. The table lists this clonotype with a count of one. The junction differs from germline at one of its ends, possibly a read error. Germline V gene sequence: CDR1 SGHTA, CDR2 FQGNSA. The CDR3 has 15 amino acids. The investigators amplified TCR beta CDR3 regions from RNA transcripts. In the first-round RT-PCR of the TCR CDR3, the HTBI primer set was used. TCRdb recomputed calls from the multiplex PCR reads with MiXCR, one row per CDR3 protein. There are roughly 500,000 distinct CDR3 sequences in the sample; around 50% occur only once, and around 47% lies in the top ten.

The chain carries TRBV7-2 and TRBJ2-6, with a possible D match to TRBD2 (5 bases). The clonotype comes from an adult woman with Graves' disease, either hyperthyroidism or ophthalmopathy (not recorded which). Sequenced: peripheral blood or thyroid tissue (not recorded which). The CDR3 DNA sequence: TGTGCCAGCAGCTTAGTGCTAGCTGGGACCAACGTCCTGACTTTC. It specifies CASSLVLAGTNVLTF.